Listed here are 5 T cell receptor beta chains from one sample, sequenced in a study of T cells after yellow fever vaccination (dated by TCRdb to the late 2010s). The library was obtained by 5' RACE. TCRdb shows the sequencer as Illumina HiSeq 2500. TCRdb handled the public reads itself, with Q25 trimming in fastp and clone calling in MiXCR, and kept productive beta chains. Rows with one shared CDR3 protein collapse into an entry with the most common genes and DNA. Counted in this sample were 300,000 or so distinct CDR3 sequences; approximately 12% of them appeared once. The top ten hold about 0.51% of the sample. Sample treatment or condition, as interpreted from the label and publication: live attenuated yellow fever vaccine strain. The specimen was CD4+ T cells sorted from PBMCs, collected 45 days after the yellow fever booster vaccination. The receptors come from a man between 25 and 39 years old who received the YFV17D yellow fever vaccine.

The chain joins TRBV7-2 to TRBJ1-4; no firm D call. The germline V gene encodes CDR1 SGHTA and CDR2 FQGNSA. The ends were cut back, 4 bases at V and 8 bases at J, with 11 bases in the middle. There are 13 residues in the CDR3. The CDR3 region is CASSSGVWEKLFF. In DNA form, the CDR3 reads TGTGCCAGCAGCTCCGGGGTTTGGGAAAAACTGTTTTTT.

This clonotype was detected many times. The chain recombines TRBV5-5 with TRBJ1-1; 9 nucleotides match TRBD1. This CDR3 has 13 residues. Germline-derived CDR1 and CDR2 are SGHKS and YYEKEE (reference sequence). V trimming: 4 bases; J trimming: 5 bases; junction bases outside the gene matches: 3. The CDR3 DNA sequence: TGTGCCAGCAGCCTTGACAGGGGGACTGAAGCTTTCTTT. Protein sequence: CASSLDRGTEAFF.

This clonotype was observed a handful of times. This CDR3 reads CASSFQGSNEQFF. CDR3 bases: TGTGCCAGCAGCTTTCAGGGTAGCAATGAGCAGTTCTTC. This chain links TRBV5-6 with TRBJ2-1; possibly TRBD1 for D (5 bases). V was trimmed by 2 bases and J by 6 bases, leaving 9 bases between them. Per germline, CDR1 SGHDT and CDR2 YYEEEE. CDR3 length: 13 amino acids. Based on the CDR3 plus reference TRBV5-6 and TRBJ2-1, the full variable domain is DAGVTQSPTHLIKTRGQQVTLRCSPKSGHDTVSWYQQALGQGPQFIFQYYEEEERQRGNFPDRFSGHQFPNYSSELNVNALLLGDSALYLCASSFQGSNEQFFGPGTRLTVL.

This clonotype was found a few times. The chain carries TRBV5-1 and TRBJ2-3, with a possible D match to TRBD2 (5 bases). The CDR3 runs to 15 residues. Germline V CDR1 and CDR2: SGHRS, YFSETQ. V was shortened by 1 base and J by 4 bases, with 13 bases between the two germline ends. CDR3 DNA: TGCGCCAGCAGCTTGCCGGGGAGAGGGTCAGATACGCAGTATTTT. Its translation: CASSLPGRGSDTQYF.

Points on this clonotype: The junction departs from the called germline gene at one end, perhaps through a read error. This chain connects TRBV15 to TRBJ2-7; D could derive from TRBD1 or TRBD2 (5 bases each). This CDR3 has 17 amino acids. Germline V gene data show CDR1 as LNHNV and CDR2 as YYDKDF (reference sequence). CDR3 residues: CSTSREGSTRWGNEQYF. The CDR3 nucleotides are TGTTCCACCAGCAGAGAAGGGTCGACTCGCTGGGGGAACGAGCAGTACTTC.